This T cell receptor beta chain derives from a study of T cell responses to AZD1222 COVID-19 vaccine. Background on the study: It was second doses at about 4 or about 12 weeks that were pooled.

Clones were sequenced by immunoSEQ multiplex PCR, and TCRdb holds only the in-frame ones, with some missing. The table records fewer than 150,000 clones, 89% of them present only once. Sequenced material: peripheral blood, taken on day 0 of AZD1222 vaccination. The source of this sequence is an adult in good health.

The CDR3 DNA follows: TGTGCCAGCAGCTTAGTGCGCGGGGGCCGTCTGAACAATGAGCAGTTCTTC. It encodes CASSLVRGGRLNNEQFF. The rearrangement links TRBV7-8 to TRBJ2-1; TRBD2 might be the D (7 bases). Per the germline V gene, CDR1 is SGHVS and CDR2 is FQNEAQ. V was clipped by 1 base and J by 5 bases, with 18 bases between them. The CDR3 is made up of 17 amino acids. Variable domain in full (rest from reference TRBV7-8 and TRBJ2-1): GAGVSQSPRYKVAKRGQDVALRCDPISGHVSLFWYQQALGQGPEFLTYFQNEAQLDKSGLPSDRFFAERPEGSVSTLKIQRTQQEDSAVYLCASSLVRGGRLNNEQFFGPGTRLTVL.